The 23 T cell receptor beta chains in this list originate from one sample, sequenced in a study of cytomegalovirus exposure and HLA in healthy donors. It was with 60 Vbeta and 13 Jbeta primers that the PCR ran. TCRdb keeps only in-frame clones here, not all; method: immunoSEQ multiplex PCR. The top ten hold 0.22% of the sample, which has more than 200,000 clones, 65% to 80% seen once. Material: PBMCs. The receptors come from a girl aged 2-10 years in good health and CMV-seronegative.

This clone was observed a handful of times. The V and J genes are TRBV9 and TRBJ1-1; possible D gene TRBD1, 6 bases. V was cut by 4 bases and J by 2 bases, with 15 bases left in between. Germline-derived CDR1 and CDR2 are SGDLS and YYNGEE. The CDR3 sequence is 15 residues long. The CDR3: CASSTHPQGNTEAFF. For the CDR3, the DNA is TGTGCCAGCAGCACCCACCCACAGGGAAACACTGAAGCTTTCTTT.

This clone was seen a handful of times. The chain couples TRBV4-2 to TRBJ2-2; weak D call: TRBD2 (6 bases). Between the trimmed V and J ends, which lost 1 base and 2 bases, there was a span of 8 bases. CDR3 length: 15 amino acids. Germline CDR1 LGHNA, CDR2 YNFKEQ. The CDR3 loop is CASSQVAGNTGELFF. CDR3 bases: TGTGCCAGCAGCCAAGTGGCGGGAAACACCGGGGAGCTGTTTTTT.

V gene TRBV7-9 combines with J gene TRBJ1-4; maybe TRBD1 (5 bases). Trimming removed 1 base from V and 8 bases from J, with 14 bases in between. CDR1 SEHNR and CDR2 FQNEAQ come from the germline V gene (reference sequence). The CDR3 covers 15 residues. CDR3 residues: CASSLVDSSWEKLFF. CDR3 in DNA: TGTGCCAGCAGCTTAGTAGACAGTAGTTGGGAAAAACTGTTTTTT.

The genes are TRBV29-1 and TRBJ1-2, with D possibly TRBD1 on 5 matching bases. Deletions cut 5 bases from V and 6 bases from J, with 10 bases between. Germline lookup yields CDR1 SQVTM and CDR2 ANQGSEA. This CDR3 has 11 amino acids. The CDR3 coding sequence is TGCAGCGTTCTCAGGGCGGATGGCTACACCTTC. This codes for CSVLRADGYTF.

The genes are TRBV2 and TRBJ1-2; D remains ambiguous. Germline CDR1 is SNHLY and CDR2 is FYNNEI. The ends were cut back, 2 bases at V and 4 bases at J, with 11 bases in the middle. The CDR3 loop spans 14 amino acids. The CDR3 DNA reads TGTGCCAGCAGTGAATATGTTGGGCCCTATGGCTACACCTTC. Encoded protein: CASSEYVGPYGYTF.

Here the CDR3 reads CASSLGSGSREQFF. The CDR3 nucleotides are TGTGCCAGCAGCTTAGGGAGCGGGAGCCGTGAGCAGTTCTTC. The chain links TRBV7-9 to TRBJ2-1; 8 nucleotides agree with TRBD2. Germline values: CDR1 SEHNR, CDR2 FQNEAQ (reference sequence). CDR3 length equals 14 residues. V dropped 1 base and J dropped 9; count of bases not matched to a gene: 5. The whole variable domain, remainder taken from reference TRBV7-9 and TRBJ2-1, is DTGVSQNPRHKITKRGQNVTFRCDPISEHNRLYWYRQTLGQGPEFLTYFQNEAQLEKSRLLSDRFSAERPKGSFSTLEIQRTEQGDSAMYLCASSLGSGSREQFFGPGTRLTVL.

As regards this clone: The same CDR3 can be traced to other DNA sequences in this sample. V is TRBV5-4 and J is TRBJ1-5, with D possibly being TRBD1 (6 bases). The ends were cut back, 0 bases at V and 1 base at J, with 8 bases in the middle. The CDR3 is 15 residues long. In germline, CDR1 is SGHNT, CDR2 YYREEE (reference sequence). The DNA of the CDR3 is TGTGCCAGCAGCTTGGGAGGACAGAGCAATCAGCCCCAGCATTTT. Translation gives CASSLGGQSNQPQHF.

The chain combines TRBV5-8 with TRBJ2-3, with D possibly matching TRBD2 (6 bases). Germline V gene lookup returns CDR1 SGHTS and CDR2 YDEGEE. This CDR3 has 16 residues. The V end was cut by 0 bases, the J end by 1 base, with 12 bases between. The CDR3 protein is CASSLGGGARTDTQYF. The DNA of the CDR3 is TGTGCCAGCAGCTTGGGGGGCGGGGCACGCACAGATACGCAGTATTTT.

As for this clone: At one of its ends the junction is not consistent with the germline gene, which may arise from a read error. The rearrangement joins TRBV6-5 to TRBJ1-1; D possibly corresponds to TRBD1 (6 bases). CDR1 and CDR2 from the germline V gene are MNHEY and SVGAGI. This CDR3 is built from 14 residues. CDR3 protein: CASSYDGGGDLWDF. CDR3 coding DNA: TGTGCCAGCAGTTACGATGGAGGGGGGGACCTGTGGGACTTT.

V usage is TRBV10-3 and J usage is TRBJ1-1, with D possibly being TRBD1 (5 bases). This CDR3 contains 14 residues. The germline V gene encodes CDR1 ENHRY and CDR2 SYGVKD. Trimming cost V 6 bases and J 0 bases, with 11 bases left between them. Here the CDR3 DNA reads TGTGCCATCAGCTCTCCAGGGTTGAACACTGAAGCTTTCTTT. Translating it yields CAISSPGLNTEAFF.

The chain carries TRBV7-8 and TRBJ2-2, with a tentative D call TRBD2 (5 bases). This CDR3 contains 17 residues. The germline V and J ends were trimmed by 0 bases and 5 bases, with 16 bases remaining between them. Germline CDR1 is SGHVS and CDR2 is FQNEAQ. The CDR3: CASSLAYYSPGTGELFF. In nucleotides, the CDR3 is TGTGCCAGCAGCTTAGCGTATTACTCTCCGGGGACCGGGGAGCTGTTTTTT.

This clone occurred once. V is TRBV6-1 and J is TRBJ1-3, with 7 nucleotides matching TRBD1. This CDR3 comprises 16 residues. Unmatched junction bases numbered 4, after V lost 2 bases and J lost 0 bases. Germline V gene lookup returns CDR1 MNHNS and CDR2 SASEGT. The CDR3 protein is CASSESQGVSGNTIYF. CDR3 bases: TGTGCCAGCAGTGAATCCCAGGGGGTCTCTGGAAACACCATATATTTT.

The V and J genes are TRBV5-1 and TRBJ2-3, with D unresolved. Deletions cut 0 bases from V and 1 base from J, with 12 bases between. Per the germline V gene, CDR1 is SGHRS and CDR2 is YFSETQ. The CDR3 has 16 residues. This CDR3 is CASSLVPVRGTDTQYF. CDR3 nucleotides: TGCGCCAGCAGCTTGGTCCCCGTACGGGGCACAGATACGCAGTATTTT.

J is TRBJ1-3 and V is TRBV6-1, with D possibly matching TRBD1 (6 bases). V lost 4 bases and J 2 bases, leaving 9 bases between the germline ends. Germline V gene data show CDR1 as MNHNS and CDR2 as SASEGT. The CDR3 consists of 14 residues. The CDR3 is CASSVGGAGNTIYF. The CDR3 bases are TGTGCCAGCAGTGTAGGGGGGGCTGGAAACACCATATATTTT.

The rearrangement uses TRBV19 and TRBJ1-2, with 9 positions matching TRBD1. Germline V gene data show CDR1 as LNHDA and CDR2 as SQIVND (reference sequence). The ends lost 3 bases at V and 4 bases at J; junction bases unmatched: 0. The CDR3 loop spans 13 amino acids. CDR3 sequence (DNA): TGTGCCAGTAGTATGGACAGGGGCTATGGCTACACCTTC. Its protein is CASSMDRGYGYTF.

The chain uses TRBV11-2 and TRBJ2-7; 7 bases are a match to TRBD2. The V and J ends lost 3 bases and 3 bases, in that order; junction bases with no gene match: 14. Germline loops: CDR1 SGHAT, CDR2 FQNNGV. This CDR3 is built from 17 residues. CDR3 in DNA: TGTGCCAGCAGCTTCTTGGGCAGCGGGGTTTTACACTACGAGCAGTACTTC. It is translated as CASSFLGSGVLHYEQYF.

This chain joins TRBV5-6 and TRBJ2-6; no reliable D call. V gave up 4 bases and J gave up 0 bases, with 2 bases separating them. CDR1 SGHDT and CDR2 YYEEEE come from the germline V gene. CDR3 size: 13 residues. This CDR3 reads CASSRSGANVLTF. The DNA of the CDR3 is TGTGCCAGCAGCCGCTCTGGGGCCAACGTCCTGACTTTC.

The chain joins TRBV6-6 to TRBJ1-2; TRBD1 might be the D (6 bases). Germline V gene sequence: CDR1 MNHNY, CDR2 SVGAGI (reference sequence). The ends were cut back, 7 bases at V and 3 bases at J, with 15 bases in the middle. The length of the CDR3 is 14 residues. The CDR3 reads CASIPTGSHYGYTF. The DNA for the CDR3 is TGTGCCAGCATTCCAACAGGGTCCCACTATGGCTACACCTTC.

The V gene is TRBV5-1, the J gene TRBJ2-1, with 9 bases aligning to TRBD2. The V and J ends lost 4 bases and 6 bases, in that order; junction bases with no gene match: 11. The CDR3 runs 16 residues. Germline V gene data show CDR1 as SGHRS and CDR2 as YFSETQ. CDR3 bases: TGCGCCAGCAGCCTGGAATTCGCGGGGGGGGGCAATGAGCAGTTCTTC. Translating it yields CASSLEFAGGGNEQFF. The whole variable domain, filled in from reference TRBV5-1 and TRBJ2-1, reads KAGVTQTPRYLIKTRGQQVTLSCSPISGHRSVSWYQQTPGQGLQFLFEYFSETQRNKGNFPGRFSGRQFSNSRSEMNVSTLELGDSALYLCASSLEFAGGGNEQFFGPGTRLTVL.

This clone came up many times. The CDR3 is CASSEWAHWHPGGDTIYF. In DNA, the CDR3 is TGTGCCAGCAGTGAATGGGCGCATTGGCACCCGGGAGGAGACACCATATATTTT. This chain uses TRBV25-1 with TRBJ1-3; D is undetermined. This CDR3 spans 18 amino acids. V lost 1 base and J 8 bases, leaving 24 bases between the germline ends. The germline gives CDR1 MGHDK, CDR2 SYGVNS.

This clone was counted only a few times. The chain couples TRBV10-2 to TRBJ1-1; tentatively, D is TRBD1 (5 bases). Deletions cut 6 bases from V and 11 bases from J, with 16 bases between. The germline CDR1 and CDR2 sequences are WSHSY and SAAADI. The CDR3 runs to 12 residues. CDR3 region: CASSDSQVSAFF. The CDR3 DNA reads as TGCGCCAGCAGCGACAGCCAGGTCTCGGCTTTCTTT.

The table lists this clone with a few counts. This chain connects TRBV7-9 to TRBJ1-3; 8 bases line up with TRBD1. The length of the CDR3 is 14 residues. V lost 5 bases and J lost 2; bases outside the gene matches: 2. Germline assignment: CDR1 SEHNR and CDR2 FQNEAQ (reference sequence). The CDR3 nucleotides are TGTGCCAGCAGCCCACAGGGGGCTGGAAACACCATATATTTT. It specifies CASSPQGAGNTIYF.

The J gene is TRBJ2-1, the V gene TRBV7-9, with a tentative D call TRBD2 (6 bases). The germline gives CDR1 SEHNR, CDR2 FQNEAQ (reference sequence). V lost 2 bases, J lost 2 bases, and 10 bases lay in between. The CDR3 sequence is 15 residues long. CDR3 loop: CASSLQGGPYNEQFF. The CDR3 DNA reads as TGTGCCAGCAGCTTACAGGGAGGTCCCTACAATGAGCAGTTCTTC.